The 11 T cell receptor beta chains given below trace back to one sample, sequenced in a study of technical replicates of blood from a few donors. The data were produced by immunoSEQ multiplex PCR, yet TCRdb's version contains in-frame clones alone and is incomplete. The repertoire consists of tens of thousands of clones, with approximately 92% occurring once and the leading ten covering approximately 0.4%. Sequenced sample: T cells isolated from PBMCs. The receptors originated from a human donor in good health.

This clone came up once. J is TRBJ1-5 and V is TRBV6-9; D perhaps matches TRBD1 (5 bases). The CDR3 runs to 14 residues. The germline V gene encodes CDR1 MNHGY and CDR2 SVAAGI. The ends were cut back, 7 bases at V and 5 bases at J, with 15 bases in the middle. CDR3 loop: CASTLRGCHQPQHF. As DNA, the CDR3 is TGTGCCAGCACCCTTCGGGGGTGCCATCAGCCCCAGCATTTT.

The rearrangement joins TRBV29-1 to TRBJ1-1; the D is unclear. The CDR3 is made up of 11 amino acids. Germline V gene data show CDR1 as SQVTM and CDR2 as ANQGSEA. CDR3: CICVVGTEAFF. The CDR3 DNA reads TGCATCTGCGTGGTTGGCACTGAAGCTTTCTTT.

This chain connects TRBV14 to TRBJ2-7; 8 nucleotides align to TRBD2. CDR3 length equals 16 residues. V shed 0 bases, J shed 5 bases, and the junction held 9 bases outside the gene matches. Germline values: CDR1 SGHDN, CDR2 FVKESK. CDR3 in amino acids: CASSQDVGTSLHEQYF. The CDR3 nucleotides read TGTGCCAGCAGCCAAGATGTAGGGACTAGTCTCCACGAGCAGTACTTC.

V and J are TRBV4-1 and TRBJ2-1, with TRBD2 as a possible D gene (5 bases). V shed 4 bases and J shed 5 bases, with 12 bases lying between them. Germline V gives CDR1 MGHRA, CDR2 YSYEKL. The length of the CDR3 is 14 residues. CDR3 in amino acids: CASSLSGRHNEQFF. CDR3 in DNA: TGCGCCAGCAGCCTAAGCGGCCGACACAATGAGCAGTTCTTC.

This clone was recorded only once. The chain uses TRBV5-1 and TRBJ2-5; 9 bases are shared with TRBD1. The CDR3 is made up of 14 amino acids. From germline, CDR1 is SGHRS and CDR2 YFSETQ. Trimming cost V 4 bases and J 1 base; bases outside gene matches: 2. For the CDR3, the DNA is TGCGCCAGCAGCGCACAGGGGGCCCAAGAGACCCAGTACTTC. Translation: CASSAQGAQETQYF.

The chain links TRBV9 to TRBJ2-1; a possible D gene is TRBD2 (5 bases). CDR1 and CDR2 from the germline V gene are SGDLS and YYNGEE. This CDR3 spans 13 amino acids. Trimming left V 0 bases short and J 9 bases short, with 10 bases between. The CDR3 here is CASSVEMRVEQFF. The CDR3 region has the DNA TGTGCCAGCAGCGTAGAAATGAGGGTTGAGCAGTTCTTC.

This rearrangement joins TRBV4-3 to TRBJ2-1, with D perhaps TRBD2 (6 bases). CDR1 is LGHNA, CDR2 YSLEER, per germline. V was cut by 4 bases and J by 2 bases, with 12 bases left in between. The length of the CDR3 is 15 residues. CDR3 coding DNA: TGCGCCAGCAGCCGCCGGAGGGGTCCCTACAATGAGCAGTTCTTC. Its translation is CASSRRRGPYNEQFF.

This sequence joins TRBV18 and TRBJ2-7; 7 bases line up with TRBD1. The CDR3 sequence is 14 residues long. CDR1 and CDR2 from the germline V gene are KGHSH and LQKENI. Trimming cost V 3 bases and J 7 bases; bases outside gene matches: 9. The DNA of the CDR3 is TGTGCCAGCTCACCCCCCAACAGGGGAGATGAGCAGTACTTC. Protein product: CASSPPNRGDEQYF.

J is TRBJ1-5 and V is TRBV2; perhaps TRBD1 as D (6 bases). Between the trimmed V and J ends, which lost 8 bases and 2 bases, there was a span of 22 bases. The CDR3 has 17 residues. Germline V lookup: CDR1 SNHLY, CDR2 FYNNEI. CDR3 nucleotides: TGTGCCAGCCGGGAGAGGACGGGGGGCCGAGGCAATCAGCCCCAGCATTTT. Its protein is CASRERTGGRGNQPQHF.

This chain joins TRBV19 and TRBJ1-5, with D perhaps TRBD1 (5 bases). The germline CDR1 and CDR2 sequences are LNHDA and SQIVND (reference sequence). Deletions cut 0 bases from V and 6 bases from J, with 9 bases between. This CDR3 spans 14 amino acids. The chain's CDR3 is CASSIEAGGQPQHF. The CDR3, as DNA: TGTGCCAGTAGTATAGAGGCGGGGGGTCAGCCCCAGCATTTT.

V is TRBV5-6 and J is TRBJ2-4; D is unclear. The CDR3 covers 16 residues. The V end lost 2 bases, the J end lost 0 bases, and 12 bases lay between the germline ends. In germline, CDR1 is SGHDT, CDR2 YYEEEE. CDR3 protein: CASSFMAHIAKNIQYF. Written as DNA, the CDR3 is TGTGCCAGCAGCTTTATGGCACATATAGCCAAAAACATTCAGTACTTC.